This entry lists 6 T cell receptor beta chains sequenced from one sample in a study of cytotoxic CD8 clonotypes in ibrutinib-treated CLL (dated by TCRdb to the early 2020s). The method was the immunoSEQ multiplex PCR assay. Held by TCRdb, this immuneACCESS table contains in-frame sequences only and omits some clones. Under half of the omission traces to an unresolved V gene where checked; the cause of the rest is unknown. Here the sample has approximately 100,000 clones; under 70% occur a single time. About 40% of the sample is taken by the ten largest. The label giving this sample's time point can be read as: approximately 2 years on ibrutinib. The starting material was PBMCs, obtained after 24 months of ibrutinib treatment. These TCRs come from a human donor with chronic lymphocytic leukemia.

The chain combines TRBV7-2 with TRBJ1-6; D not certain. CDR1 is SGHTA, CDR2 FQGNSA, per germline. This CDR3 is built from 12 residues. Trimming cost V 7 bases and J 9 bases, with 10 bases left between them. CDR3 sequence (DNA): TGTGCCAGCAAGGGAGTAGGTTCACCCCTCCACTTT. Protein product: CASKGVGSPLHF.

This clone appeared a few times. The chain combines TRBV5-5 with TRBJ2-5; TRBD1 matches 7 bases. The V gene's germline CDR1 is SGHKS and CDR2 YYEKEE (reference sequence). There are 14 residues in the CDR3. Unmatched junction bases numbered 4, after V lost 4 bases and J lost 1 base. This CDR3 reads CASSTRTGQETQYF. The CDR3 DNA is TGTGCCAGCAGCACTCGGACAGGCCAAGAGACCCAGTACTTC.

In its sample, this clone was seen a few times. The rearrangement uses TRBV2 and TRBJ2-7; D is undetermined. This CDR3 is built from 14 residues. Germline V gene lookup returns CDR1 SNHLY and CDR2 FYNNEI. Trimming took off 3 bases at V and 0 bases at J, with 9 bases between the two ends. The CDR3 region has the DNA TGTGCCAGCAGTGACGGTCACTACTCCTACGAGCAGTACTTC. It translates to CASSDGHYSYEQYF.

V is TRBV30 and J is TRBJ1-2, with 7 bases matching TRBD1. The ends lost 2 bases at V and 4 bases at J; junction bases unmatched: 10. The CDR3 contains 15 residues. Germline-derived CDR1 and CDR2 are GTSNPN and SVGIG (reference sequence). CDR3 in DNA: TGTGCCTGGAGTCTCCAGGGGGGTCTAAGCTATGGCTACACCTTC. Amino acids: CAWSLQGGLSYGYTF. The entire variable domain, with the rest obtained from reference TRBV30 and TRBJ1-2, is as follows: SQTIHQWPATLVQPVGSPLSLECTVEGTSNPNLYWYRQAAGRGLQLLFYSVGIGQISSEVPQNLSASRPQDRQFILSSKKLLLSDSGFYLCAWSLQGGLSYGYTFGSGTRLTVV.

This sequence joins TRBV25-1 and TRBJ2-5; D is unclear. Per the germline V gene, CDR1 is MGHDK and CDR2 is SYGVNS. The CDR3 totals 11 residues. The germline V and J ends were trimmed by 2 bases and 7 bases, with 5 bases remaining between them. CDR3 loop: CASSEDWTQYF. Here the CDR3 DNA reads TGTGCCAGCAGTGAAGATTGGACCCAGTACTTC.

The chain links TRBV5-1 to TRBJ1-2, with D perhaps matching TRBD1 (5 bases). V was trimmed by 5 bases and J by 0 bases, leaving 8 bases between them. Germline loops: CDR1 SGHRS, CDR2 YFSETQ. This CDR3 region has 13 residues. The CDR3 here is CASSPGANYGYTF. Here the CDR3 DNA reads TGCGCCAGCAGTCCGGGGGCTAACTATGGCTACACCTTC.